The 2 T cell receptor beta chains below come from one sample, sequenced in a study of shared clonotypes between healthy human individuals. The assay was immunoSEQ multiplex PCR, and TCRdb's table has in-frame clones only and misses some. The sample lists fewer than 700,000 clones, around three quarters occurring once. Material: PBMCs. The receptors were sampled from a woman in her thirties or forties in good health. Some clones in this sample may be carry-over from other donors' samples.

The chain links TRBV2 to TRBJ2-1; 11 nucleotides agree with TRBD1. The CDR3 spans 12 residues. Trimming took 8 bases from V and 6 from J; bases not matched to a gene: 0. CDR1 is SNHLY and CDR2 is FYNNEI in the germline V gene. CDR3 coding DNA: TGTGCCAGCGGGACAGGGGGCAATGAGCAGTTCTTC. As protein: CASGTGGNEQFF.

The DNA for the CDR3 is TGTGCCAGCCCAAGACGGTTCTGGACAGGGGGCAGGCGGGGCCGTCACTACGAGCAGTACTTC. Its protein is CASPRRFWTGGRRGRHYEQYF. The rearrangement joins TRBV27 to TRBJ2-7, with TRBD1 matching 11 bases. Unmatched junction bases numbered 27, after V lost 8 bases and J lost 3 bases. In germline, CDR1 is MNHEY, CDR2 SMNVEV (reference sequence). The CDR3 is 21 residues long.